The present TCR beta chain was sequenced within a study of blood T cell repertoires in COVID-19. On the study more broadly: Researchers got acute and convalescent COVID-19 samples from the United States, Italy and Spain. T cells, B-cell-depleted T cells, or PBMCs supplied cDNA or gDNA.

Germline loops: CDR1 MNHEY, CDR2 SMNVEV (reference sequence). Unmatched junction bases numbered 10, after V lost 5 bases and J lost 2 bases. The CDR3 totals 16 residues. The authors' processing: How many nucleated cells were present was estimated from reference gene primer amplification. Assay used: immunoSEQ multiplex PCR; TCRdb lists only in-frame clones, some missing. The V and J calls and clone size come from that table; D and trimming were worked out from the DNA. The table shows 200,000 to 250,000 clones, with roughly 80% occurring only once. The chain links TRBV27 to TRBJ2-3, with TRBD2 matching 7 bases. The sample was peripheral blood. This sequence originates from a woman in her 70s with active or convalescent COVID-19. The CDR3 is CASSPTSRTNTDTQYF. The CDR3 DNA is TGTGCCAGCAGTCCGACTAGCCGGACCAACACAGATACGCAGTATTTT.